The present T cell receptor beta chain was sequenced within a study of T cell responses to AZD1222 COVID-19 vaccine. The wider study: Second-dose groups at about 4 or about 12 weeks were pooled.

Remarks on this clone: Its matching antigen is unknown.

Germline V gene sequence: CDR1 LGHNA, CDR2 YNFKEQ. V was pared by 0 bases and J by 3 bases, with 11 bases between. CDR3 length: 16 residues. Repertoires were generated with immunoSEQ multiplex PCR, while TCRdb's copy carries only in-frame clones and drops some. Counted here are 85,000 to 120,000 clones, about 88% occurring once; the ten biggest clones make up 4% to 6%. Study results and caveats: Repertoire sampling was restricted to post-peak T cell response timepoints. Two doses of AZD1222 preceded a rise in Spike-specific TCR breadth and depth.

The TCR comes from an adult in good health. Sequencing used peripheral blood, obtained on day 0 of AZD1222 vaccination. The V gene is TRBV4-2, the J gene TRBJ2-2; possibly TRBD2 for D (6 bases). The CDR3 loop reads CASSQEEGLYTGELFF. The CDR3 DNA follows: TGTGCCAGCAGCCAAGAGGAGGGACTCTACACCGGGGAGCTGTTTTTT.